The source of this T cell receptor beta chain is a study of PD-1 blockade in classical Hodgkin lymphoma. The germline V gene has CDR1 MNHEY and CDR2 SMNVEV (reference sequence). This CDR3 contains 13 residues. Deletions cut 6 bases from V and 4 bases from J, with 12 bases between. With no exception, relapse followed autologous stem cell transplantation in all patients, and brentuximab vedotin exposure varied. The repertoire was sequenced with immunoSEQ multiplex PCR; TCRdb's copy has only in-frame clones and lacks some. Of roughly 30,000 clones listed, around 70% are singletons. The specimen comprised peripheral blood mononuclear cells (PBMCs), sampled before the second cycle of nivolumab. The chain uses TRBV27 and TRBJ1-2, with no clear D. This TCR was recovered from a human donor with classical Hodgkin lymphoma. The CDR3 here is CASSPSGRYGYTF. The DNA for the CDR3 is TGTGCCAGCAGCCCCTCAGGACGCTATGGCTACACCTTC.